This T cell receptor beta chain comes out of a study of Ad26.COV2.S vaccination and SARS-CoV-2 variants. Noted treatment: 19 received Ad26.COV2.S at low or high dose, single or two shots; roughly five received placebo; per-sample allocation not given. Collection of the samples took place on day 63 after the first injection of vaccine or placebo. Boston hosted the donor, who was an adult aged 18-55 years. Measured with immunoSEQ multiplex PCR; TCRdb has only the in-frame clones, and not every one. The profile covers about 680,000 clones, with more than 80% appearing a single time and 1.5% taken by the ten largest. The CDR3 sequence is 16 residues long. Germline V gene sequence: CDR1 LNHNV, CDR2 YYDKDF (reference sequence). With V trimmed by 0 bases and J by 12 bases, 9 bases remained unmatched. This clone occurred a few times.

This material consisted of peripheral blood, taken in a trial of Ad26.COV2.S vaccine versus placebo. The chain is built from TRBV15 and TRBJ2-1, with 12 bases aligning to TRBD2. The receptor was isolated from a person aged 18 to 59 who received the Ad26.COV2.S COVID-19 vaccine or a placebo. CDR3 in DNA: TGTGCCACCAGCAGAGATCGGACTAGCGGGGCTGAGAGGCAGTTCTTC. It is translated as CATSRDRTSGAERQFF.